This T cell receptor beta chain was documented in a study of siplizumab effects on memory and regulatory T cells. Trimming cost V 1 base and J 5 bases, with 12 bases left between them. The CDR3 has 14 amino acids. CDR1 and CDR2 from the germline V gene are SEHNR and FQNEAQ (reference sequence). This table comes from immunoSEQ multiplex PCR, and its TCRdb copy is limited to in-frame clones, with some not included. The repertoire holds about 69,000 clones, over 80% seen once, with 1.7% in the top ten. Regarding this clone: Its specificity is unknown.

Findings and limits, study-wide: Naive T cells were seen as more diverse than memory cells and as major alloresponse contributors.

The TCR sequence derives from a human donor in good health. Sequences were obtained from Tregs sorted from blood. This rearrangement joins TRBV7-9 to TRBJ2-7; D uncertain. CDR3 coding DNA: TGTGCCAGCAGCTTAGATCCTCGAGGAAACGAGCAGTACTTC. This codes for CASSLDPRGNEQYF.